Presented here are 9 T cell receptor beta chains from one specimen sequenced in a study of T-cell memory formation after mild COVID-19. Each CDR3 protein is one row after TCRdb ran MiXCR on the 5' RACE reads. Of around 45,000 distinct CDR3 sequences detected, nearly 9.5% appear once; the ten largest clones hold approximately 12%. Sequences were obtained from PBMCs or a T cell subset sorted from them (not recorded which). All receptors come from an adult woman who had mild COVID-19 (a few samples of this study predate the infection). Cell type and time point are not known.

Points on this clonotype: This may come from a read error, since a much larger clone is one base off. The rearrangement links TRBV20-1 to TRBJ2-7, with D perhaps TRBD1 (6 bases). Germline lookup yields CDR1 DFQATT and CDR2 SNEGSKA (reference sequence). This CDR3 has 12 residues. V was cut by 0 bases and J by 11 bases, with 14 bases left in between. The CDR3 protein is CSAREPQGWKYF. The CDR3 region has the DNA TGCAGTGCTAGAGAGCCACAGGGATGGAAGTACTTC.

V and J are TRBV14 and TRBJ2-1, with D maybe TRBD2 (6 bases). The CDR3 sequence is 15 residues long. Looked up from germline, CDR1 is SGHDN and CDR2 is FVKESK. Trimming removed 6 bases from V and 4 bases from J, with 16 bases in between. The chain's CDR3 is CASREFGGNYNEQFF. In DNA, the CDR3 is TGTGCCAGCAGAGAATTCGGGGGTAATTACAATGAGCAGTTCTTC.

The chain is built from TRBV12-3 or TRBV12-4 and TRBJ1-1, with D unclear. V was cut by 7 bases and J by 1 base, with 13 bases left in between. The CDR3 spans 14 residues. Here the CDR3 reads CASIPVGENTEAFF. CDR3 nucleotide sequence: TGTGCCAGCATCCCAGTGGGAGAGAACACTGAAGCTTTCTTT.

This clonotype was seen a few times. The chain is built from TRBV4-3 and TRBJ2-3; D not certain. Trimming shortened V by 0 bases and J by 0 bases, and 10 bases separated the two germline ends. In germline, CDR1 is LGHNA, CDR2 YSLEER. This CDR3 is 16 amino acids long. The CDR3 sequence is CASSQDMVGSTDTQYF. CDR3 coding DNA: TGCGCCAGCAGCCAAGATATGGTGGGGAGCACAGATACGCAGTATTTT.

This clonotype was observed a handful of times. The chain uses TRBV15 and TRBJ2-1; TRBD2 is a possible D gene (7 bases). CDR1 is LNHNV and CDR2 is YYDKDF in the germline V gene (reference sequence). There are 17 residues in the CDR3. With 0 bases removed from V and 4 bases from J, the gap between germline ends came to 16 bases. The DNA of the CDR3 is TGTGCCACCAGCAGAGATCATTCGGGGGGCCCTTACAATGAGCAGTTCTTC. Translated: CATSRDHSGGPYNEQFF.

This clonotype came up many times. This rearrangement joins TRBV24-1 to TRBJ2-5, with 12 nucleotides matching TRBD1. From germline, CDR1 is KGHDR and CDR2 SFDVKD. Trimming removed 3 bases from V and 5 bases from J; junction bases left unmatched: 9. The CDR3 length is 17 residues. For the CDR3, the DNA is TGTGCCACCAGTGATGGGTTTGGGACAGGGGGCTTGGAGACCCAGTACTTC. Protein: CATSDGFGTGGLETQYF.

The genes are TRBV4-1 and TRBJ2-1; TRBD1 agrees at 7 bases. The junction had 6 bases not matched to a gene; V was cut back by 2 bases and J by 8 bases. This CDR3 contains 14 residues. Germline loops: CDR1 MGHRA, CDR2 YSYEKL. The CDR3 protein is CASSQRQGRDEQFF. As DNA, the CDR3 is TGCGCCAGCAGCCAACGACAGGGCAGGGATGAGCAGTTCTTC.

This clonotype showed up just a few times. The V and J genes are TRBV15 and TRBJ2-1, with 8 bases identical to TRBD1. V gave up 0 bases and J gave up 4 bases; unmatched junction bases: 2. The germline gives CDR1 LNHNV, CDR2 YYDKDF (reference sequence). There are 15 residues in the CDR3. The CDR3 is CATSRDWDRYNEQFF. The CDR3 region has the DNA TGTGCCACCAGCAGAGATTGGGACAGGTACAATGAGCAGTTCTTC.

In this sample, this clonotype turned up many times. CDR3 sequence: CASSLGTVILAKNIQYF. In DNA, the CDR3 is TGCGCCAGCAGCTTGGGGACAGTAATTTTAGCCAAAAACATTCAGTACTTC. The chain is built from TRBV5-1 and TRBJ2-4; possible D gene TRBD1, 6 bases. Germline-derived CDR1 and CDR2 are SGHRS and YFSETQ. CDR3 size: 17 residues. V lost 0 bases and J 0 bases, leaving 13 bases between the germline ends.